Below, one TCR beta chain is given with its context. Its antigen is still unknown. This sample stems from a study of cytomegalovirus exposure and HLA in healthy donors. Whole-study context: Roughly 89 million unique TCR sequences came from HLA-typed donors in an early release.

Study findings and constraints: Per a later analysis, fewer than 20,000 TCR beta sequences showed association with HLA alleles at 0.05 false discovery rate. An analysis done earlier found most TCR beta V segments productive about 90% or about 30% of the time.

The PCR contained 60 Vbeta and 13 Jbeta primers. The authors' processing: Later, 65 million to 90 million unique TCR beta chains were counted in an analysis, and 8.5 million to 13 million of them were shared. Produced via immunoSEQ multiplex PCR; TCRdb's table is partial and in-frame only. V and J calls and clone size are those listed in that table; D and trimming were worked out from the DNA. The table has some 220,000 clones, roughly 78% seen once. V gave up 0 bases and J gave up 1 base; unmatched junction bases: 9. The CDR3 length is 17 residues. Germline V CDR1 and CDR2: MGHRA, YSYEKL. The origin of this receptor is a boy younger than 18 in good health and CMV-seronegative. Sequencing was carried out using PBMCs. V is TRBV4-1 and J is TRBJ2-7; 7 nucleotides align to TRBD1. The CDR3 DNA follows: TGCGCCAGCAGCCAAGAATCGGGACAGAGATTTTCCTACGAGCAGTACTTC. Translating it yields CASSQESGQRFSYEQYF.